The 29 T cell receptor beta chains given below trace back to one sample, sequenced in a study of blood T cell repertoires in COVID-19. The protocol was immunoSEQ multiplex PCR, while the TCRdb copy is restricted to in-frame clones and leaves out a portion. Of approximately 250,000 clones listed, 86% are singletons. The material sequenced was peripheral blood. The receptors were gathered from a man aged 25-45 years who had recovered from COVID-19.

The CDR3 DNA reads TGTGCCAGCAGCCCGGACAGAGACTACGAGCAGTACTTC. Amino acid sequence: CASSPDRDYEQYF. The V call is TRBV7-2, the J call TRBJ2-7, with D possibly TRBD1 on 6 matching bases. From germline, CDR1 is SGHTA and CDR2 FQGNSA. This CDR3 contains 13 residues. V gave up 5 bases and J gave up 3 bases, with 11 bases separating them.

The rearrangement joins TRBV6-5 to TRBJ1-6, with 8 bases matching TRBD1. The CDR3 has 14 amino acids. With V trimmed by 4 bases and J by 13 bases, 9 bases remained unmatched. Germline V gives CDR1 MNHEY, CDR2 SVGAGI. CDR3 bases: TGTGCCAGCAGTTTCCAGGGGGCCCCCAACCCCCTCCACTTT. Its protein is CASSFQGAPNPLHF.

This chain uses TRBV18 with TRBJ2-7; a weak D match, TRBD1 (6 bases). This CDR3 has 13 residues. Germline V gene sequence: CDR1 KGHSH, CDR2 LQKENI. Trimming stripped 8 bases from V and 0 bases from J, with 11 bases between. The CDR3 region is CASQTGSSYEQYF. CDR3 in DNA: TGTGCCAGCCAAACAGGGAGCTCCTACGAGCAGTACTTC.

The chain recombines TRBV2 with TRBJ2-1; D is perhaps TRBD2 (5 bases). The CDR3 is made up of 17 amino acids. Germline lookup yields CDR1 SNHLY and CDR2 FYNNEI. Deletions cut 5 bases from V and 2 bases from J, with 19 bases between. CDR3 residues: CASSPMESAGPYNEQFF. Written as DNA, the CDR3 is TGTGCCAGCAGTCCGATGGAGAGCGCGGGCCCCTACAATGAGCAGTTCTTC.

CDR3 DNA sequence: TGTGCCAGCAGTTTACGAGCGGGGGCCCACTTTGGGTACGAGCAGTACTTC. Encoded protein: CASSLRAGAHFGYEQYF. The chain joins TRBV27 to TRBJ2-7, with 8 bases lining up with TRBD2. The length of the CDR3 is 17 residues. Losses at the gene ends were 2 bases for V and 4 bases for J; bases not matched to a gene: 13. The V gene's germline CDR1 is MNHEY and CDR2 SMNVEV (reference sequence).

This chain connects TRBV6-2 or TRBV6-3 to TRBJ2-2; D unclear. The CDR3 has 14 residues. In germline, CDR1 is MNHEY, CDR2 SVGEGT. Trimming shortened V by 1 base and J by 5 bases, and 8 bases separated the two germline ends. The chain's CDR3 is CASSYYPRTGELFF. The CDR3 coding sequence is TGTGCCAGCAGTTACTATCCCAGGACCGGGGAGCTGTTTTTT.

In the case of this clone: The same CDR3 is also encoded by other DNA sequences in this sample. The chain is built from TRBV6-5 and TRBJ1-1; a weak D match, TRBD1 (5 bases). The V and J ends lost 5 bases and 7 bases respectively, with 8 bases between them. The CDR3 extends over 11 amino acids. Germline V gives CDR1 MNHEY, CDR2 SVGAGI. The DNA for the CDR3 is TGTGCCAGCAGTCCGGGACTTGAAGCTTTCTTT. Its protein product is CASSPGLEAFF.

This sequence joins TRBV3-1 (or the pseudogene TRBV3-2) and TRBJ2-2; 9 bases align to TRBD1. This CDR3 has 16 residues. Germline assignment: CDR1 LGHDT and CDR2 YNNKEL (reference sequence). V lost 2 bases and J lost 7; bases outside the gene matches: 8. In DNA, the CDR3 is TGTGCCAGCAGCCAACAACCGGGACAGGGAATCGGGGAGCTGTTTTTT. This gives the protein CASSQQPGQGIGELFF.

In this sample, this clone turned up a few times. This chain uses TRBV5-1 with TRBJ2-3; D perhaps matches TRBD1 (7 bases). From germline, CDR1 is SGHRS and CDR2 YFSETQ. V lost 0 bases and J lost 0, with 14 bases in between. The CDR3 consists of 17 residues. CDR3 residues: CASSLGLQGRSTDTQYF. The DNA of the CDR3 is TGCGCCAGCAGCTTGGGGCTACAGGGGAGGAGCACAGATACGCAGTATTTT.

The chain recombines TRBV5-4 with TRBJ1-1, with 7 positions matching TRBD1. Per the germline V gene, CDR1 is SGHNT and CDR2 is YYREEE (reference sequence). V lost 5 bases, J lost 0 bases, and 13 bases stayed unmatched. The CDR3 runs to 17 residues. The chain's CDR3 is CASRMDRSRSLNTEAFF. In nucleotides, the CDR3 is TGTGCCAGCAGGATGGACAGGTCTAGAAGCTTGAACACTGAAGCTTTCTTT.

DNA for the CDR3: TGTGCCTGGAGGTTAGCGGGGGGGCCGATAGCCAAAAACATTCAGTACTTC. It encodes CAWRLAGGPIAKNIQYF. The J gene is TRBJ2-4, the V gene TRBV30; 11 bases fit TRBD2. V trimming: 3 bases; J trimming: 0 bases; junction bases outside the gene matches: 7. Per the germline V gene, CDR1 is GTSNPN and CDR2 is SVGIG (reference sequence). This CDR3 contains 17 residues.

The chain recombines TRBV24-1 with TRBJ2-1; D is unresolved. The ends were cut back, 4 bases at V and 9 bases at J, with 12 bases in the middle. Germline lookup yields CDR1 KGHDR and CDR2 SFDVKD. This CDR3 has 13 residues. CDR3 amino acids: CATSDPHLAEQFF. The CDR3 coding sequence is TGTGCCACCAGTGACCCGCACCTGGCTGAGCAGTTCTTC.

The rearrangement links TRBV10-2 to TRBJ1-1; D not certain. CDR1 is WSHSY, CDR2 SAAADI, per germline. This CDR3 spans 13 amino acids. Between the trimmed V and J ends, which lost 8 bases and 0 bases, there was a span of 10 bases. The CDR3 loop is CASSQALNTEAFF. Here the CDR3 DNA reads TGCGCCAGCTCCCAGGCGTTGAACACTGAAGCTTTCTTT.

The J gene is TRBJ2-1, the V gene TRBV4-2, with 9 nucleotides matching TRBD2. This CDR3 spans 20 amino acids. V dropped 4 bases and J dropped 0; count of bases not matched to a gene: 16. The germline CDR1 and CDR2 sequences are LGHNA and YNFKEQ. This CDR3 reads CASSPLGVAGVSSSYNEQFF. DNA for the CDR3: TGTGCCAGCAGCCCTCTAGGGGTAGCGGGGGTTTCGAGCTCCTACAATGAGCAGTTCTTC.

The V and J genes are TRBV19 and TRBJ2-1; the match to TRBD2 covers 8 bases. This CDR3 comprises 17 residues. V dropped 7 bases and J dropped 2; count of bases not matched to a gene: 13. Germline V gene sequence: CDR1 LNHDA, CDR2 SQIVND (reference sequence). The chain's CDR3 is CASIGGTREPPYNEQFF. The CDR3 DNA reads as TGTGCCAGTATCGGGGGGACTAGGGAGCCTCCCTACAATGAGCAGTTCTTC.

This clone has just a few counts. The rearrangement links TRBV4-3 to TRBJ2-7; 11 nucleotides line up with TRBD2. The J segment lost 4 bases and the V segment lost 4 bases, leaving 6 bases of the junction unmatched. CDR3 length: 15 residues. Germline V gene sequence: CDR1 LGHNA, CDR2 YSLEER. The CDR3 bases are TGCGCCAGCAGCCCGTCTAGCGGGGGGAATTACGAGCAGTACTTC. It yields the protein CASSPSSGGNYEQYF.

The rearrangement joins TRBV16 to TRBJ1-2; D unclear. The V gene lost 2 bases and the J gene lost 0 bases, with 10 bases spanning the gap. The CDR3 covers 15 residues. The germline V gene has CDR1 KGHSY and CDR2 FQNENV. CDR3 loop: CASSQGYSANYGYTF. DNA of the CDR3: TGTGCCAGCAGCCAAGGCTACAGTGCTAACTATGGCTACACCTTC.

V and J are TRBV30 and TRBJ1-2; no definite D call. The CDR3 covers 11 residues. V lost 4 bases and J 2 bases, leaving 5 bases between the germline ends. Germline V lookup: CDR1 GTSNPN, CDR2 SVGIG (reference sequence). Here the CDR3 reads CAWTSNYGYTF. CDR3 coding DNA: TGTGCCTGGACAAGCAACTATGGCTACACCTTC.

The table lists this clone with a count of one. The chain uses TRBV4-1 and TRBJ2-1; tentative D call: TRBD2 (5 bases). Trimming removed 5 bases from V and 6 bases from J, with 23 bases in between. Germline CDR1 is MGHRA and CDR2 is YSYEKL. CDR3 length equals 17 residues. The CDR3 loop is CASSSKDLFAAINEQFF. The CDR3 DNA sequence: TGCGCCAGCAGCTCGAAGGACTTGTTTGCGGCGATCAATGAGCAGTTCTTC.

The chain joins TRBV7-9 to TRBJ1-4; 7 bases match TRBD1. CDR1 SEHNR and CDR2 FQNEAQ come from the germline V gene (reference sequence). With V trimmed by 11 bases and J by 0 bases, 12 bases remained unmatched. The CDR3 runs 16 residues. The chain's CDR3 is CAGKRETGATNEKLFF. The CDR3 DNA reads TGTGCCGGAAAGAGAGAAACAGGGGCAACTAATGAAAAACTGTTTTTT.

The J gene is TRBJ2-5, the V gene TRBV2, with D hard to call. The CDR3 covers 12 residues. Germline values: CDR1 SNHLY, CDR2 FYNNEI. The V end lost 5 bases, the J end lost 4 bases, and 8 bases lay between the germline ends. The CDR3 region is CASSPTGETQYF. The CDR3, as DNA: TGTGCCAGCAGTCCCACGGGAGAGACCCAGTACTTC.

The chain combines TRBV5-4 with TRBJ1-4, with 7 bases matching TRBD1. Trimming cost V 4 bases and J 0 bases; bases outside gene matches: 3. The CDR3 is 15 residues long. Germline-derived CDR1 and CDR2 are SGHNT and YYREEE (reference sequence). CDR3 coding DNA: TGTGCCAGCAGCGGAGGGGGCACAACTAATGAAAAACTGTTTTTT. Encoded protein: CASSGGGTTNEKLFF. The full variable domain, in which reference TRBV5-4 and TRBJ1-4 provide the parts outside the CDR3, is ETGVTQSPTHLIKTRGQQVTLRCSSQSGHNTVSWYQQALGQGPQFIFQYYREEENGRGNFPPRFSGLQFPNYSSELNVNALELDDSALYLCASSGGGTTNEKLFFGSGTQLSVL.

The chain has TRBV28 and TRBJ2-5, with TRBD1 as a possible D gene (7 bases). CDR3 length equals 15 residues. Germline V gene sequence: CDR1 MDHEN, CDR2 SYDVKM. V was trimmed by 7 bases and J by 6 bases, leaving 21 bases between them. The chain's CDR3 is CASIFSGGLGKTQYF. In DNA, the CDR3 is TGTGCCAGCATTTTTTCAGGGGGACTGGGGAAGACCCAGTACTTC.

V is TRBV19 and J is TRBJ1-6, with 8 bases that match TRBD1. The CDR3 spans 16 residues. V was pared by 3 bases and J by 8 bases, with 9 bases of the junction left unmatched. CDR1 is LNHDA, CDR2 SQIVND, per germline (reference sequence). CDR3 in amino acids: CASSIGDRGFYSPLHF. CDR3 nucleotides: TGTGCCAGTAGTATCGGAGACAGGGGATTCTATTCACCCCTCCACTTT.

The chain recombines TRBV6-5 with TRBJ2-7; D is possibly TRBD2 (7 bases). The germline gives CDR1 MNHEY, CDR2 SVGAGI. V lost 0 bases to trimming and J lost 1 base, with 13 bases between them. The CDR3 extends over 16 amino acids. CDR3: CASSYSGGGRSYEQYF. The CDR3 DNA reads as TGTGCCAGCAGTTACTCGGGGGGGGGCCGGTCCTACGAGCAGTACTTC.

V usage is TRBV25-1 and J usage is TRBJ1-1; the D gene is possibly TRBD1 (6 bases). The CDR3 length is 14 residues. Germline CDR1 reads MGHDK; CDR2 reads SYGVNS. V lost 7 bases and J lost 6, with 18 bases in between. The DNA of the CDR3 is TGTGCCAGCAAATCCCTCCAGGGGACCGCTGAAGCTTTCTTT. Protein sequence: CASKSLQGTAEAFF. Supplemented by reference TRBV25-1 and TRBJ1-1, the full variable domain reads EADIYQTPRYLVIGTGKKITLECSQTMGHDKMYWYQQDPGMELHLIHYSYGVNSTEKGDLSSESTVSRIRTEHFPLTLESARPSHTSQYLCASKSLQGTAEAFFGQGTRLTVV.

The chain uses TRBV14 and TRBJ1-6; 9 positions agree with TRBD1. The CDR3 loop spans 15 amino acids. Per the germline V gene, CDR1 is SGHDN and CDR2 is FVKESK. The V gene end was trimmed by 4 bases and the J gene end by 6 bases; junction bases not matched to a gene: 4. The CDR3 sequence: CASSPLDRGNSPLHF. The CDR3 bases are TGTGCCAGCAGCCCACTGGACAGGGGTAATTCACCCCTCCACTTT.

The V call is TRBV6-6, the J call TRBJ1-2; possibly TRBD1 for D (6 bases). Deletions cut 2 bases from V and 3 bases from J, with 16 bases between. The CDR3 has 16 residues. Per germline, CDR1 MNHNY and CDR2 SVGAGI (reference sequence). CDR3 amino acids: CASSYGVGGEDYGYTF. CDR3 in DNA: TGTGCCAGCAGTTACGGGGTAGGGGGAGAGGACTATGGCTACACCTTC.

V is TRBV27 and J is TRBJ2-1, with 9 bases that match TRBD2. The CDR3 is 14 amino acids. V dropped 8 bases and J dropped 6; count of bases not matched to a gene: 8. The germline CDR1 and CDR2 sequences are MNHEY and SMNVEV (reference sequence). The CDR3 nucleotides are TGTGCCAGCCGACCGGCGGGGGGGGGCAATGAGCAGTTCTTC. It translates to CASRPAGGGNEQFF.